A selection of T cell receptor beta chains follows, all from one sample in a study of shared clonotypes between healthy human individuals. Data came from immunoSEQ multiplex PCR; TCRdb stores just in-frame clones and leaves some out. The sample carries over 800,000 clones, approximately 92% recorded once. The sequenced material came from naive CD8+ T cells sorted from blood. The receptors originated from a man younger than 45 in good health. Each CDR3 is given without its conserved first and last residue. Fields, in order: J gene, V gene, CDR3 protein.

J gene: TRBJ2-1; V gene: TRBV6-5; CDR3 protein: ASSSSVEQF
J gene: TRBJ2-7; V gene: TRBV27; CDR3 protein: ASKGVSGEQY
J gene: TRBJ2-1; V gene: TRBV13; CDR3 protein: ASSLGGQGGNEQF
J gene: TRBJ1-3; V gene: TRBV6-1; CDR3 protein: ASSEFTASGNTIY
J gene: TRBJ1-5; V gene: TRBV27; CDR3 protein: ASSSRINQPQH
J gene: TRBJ2-2; V gene: TRBV4-1; CDR3 protein: ASSQVVTSYRAGELF
J gene: TRBJ2-1; V gene: TRBV27; CDR3 protein: ASSLYPLSNEQF
J gene: TRBJ2-7; V gene: TRBV27; CDR3 protein: ASSLKGLGSYEQY
J gene: TRBJ2-7; V gene: TRBV4-1; CDR3 protein: ASSQEGDTYEQY
J gene: TRBJ2-7; V gene: TRBV7-6; CDR3 protein: ASSLGGLAGSYEQY
J gene: TRBJ2-2; V gene: TRBV28; CDR3 protein: ASSFSGDNTGELF
J gene: TRBJ2-1; V gene: TRBV11-3; CDR3 protein: ASSLGSSEQF
J gene: TRBJ2-1; V gene: TRBV29-1; CDR3 protein: SVEGSRESSYNEQF
J gene: TRBJ2-2; V gene: TRBV19; CDR3 protein: ASSIVRQPNTGELF
J gene: TRBJ2-7; V gene: TRBV4-1; CDR3 protein: ASSPYQTSASSYEQY
J gene: TRBJ2-7; V gene: TRBV29-1; CDR3 protein: SVVVWGTVTYEQY
J gene: TRBJ2-7; V gene: TRBV29-1; CDR3 protein: SVGDSYYEQY
J gene: TRBJ2-5; V gene: TRBV28; CDR3 protein: ASSFVDGGETQY
J gene: TRBJ2-7; V gene: TRBV7-6; CDR3 protein: ASSPGRGPEQY
J gene: TRBJ2-1; V gene: TRBV4-3; CDR3 protein: ASSPRTGFSAYNEQF